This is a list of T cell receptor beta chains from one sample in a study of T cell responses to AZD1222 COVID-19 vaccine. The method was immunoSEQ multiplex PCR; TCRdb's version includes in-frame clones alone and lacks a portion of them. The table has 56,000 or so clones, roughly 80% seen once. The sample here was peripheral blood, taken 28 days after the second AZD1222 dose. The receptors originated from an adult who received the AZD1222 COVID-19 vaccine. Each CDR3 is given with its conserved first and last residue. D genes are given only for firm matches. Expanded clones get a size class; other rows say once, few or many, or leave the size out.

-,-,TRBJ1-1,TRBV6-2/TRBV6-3,TGTGCCAGCAGTTACTCGAACTCAGGGGACACTGAAGCTTTCTTT,CASSYSNSGDTEAFF
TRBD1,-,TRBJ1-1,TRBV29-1,TGCAGCGTTGCGGGACAGACTAACACTGAAGCTTTCTTT,CSVAGQTNTEAFF
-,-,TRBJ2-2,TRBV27,TGTGCCAGCAGGGTCAGGGGCGCCGGAGGGGAGCTGTTTTTT,CASRVRGAGGELFF
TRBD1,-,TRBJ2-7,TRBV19,TGTGCCAGTAGTATTAGTTGGGACAGTACCTCCTACGAGCAGTACTTC,CASSISWDSTSYEQYF
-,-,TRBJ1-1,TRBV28,TGTGCCAGCAATCTCCCTTTGGTGTCTGAAGCTTTCTTT,CASNLPLVSEAFF
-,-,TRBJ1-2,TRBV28,TGTGCCAGCAGTTTAGGTCAGGATGTGGGCTACACCTTC,CASSLGQDVGYTF
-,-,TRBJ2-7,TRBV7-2,TGTGCCAGCAGCTTTAGCGAGAGCTCCTACGAGCAGTACTTC,CASSFSESSYEQYF
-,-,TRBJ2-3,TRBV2,TGTGCCAGCAGCCGCCCCAGCACAACTAGCACAGATACGCAGTATTTT,CASSRPSTTSTDTQYF
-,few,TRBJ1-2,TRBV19,TGTGCCAGTAACGACAGAATAAACTATGGCTACACCTTC,CASNDRINYGYTF
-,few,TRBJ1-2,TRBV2,TGTGCCAGCAGACAGGGACTGGAGGGCTACACCTTC,CASRQGLEGYTF
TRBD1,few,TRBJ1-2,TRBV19,TGTGCCAGTACCCCCACAGGGGTAGGGTATGGCTACACCTTC,CASTPTGVGYGYTF
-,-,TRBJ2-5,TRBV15,TGTGCCACCAGCACCGGGACTGATGTACAAGAGACCCAGTACTTC,CATSTGTDVQETQYF
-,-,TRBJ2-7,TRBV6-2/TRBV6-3,TGTGCCAGCAGTTACTCTACCCCCTTCGCACAGTACTTC,CASSYSTPFAQYF
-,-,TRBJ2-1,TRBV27,TGTGCCAGCAGACAAACCGTCAATGAGCAGTTCTTC,CASRQTVNEQFF